The following is a T cell receptor (beta chain) sequence with its context. Its antigen is not identified. CDR1 and CDR2 from the germline V gene are MNHEY and SMNVEV (reference sequence). The trim removed 5 bases at V and 10 bases at J, leaving 10 bases unmatched. The CDR3 is 15 amino acids. The sample comes from a study of cytomegalovirus exposure and HLA in healthy donors. Vbeta (60) and Jbeta (13) primers were used in the PCR. The data were produced by immunoSEQ multiplex PCR, yet TCRdb's version contains in-frame clones alone and is incomplete. The sample consists of about 98,000 clones, about three quarters of them appearing once. General study points: In a later analysis, specific HLA alleles were associated with more than 15,000 TCR beta sequences at a 0.05 false discovery rate.

The specimen was PBMCs. This chain uses TRBV27 with TRBJ1-6; 8 bases map to TRBD1. This clonotype was sampled from a man aged 60-69 years in good health and CMV-seropositive. CDR3 in DNA: TGTGCCAGCAGTACCAGCATCACAGGGGGATCACCCCTCCACTTT. Protein product: CASSTSITGGSPLHF.